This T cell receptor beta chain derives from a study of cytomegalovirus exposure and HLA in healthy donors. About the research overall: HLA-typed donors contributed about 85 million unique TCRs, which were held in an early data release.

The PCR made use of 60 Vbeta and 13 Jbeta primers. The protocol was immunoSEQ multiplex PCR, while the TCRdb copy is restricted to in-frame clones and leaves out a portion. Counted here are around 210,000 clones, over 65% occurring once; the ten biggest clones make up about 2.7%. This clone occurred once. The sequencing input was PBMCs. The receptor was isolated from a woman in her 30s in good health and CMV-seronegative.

The CDR3 reads CASKLAGDYNEQFF. CDR3 nucleotide sequence: TGTGCCAGCAAACTAGCGGGGGATTACAATGAGCAGTTCTTC. The J gene is TRBJ2-1, the V gene TRBV7-3, with 11 bases matching TRBD2. Per germline, CDR1 SGHTA and CDR2 FQGTGA. CDR3 length: 14 amino acids. The V and J ends lost 7 bases and 4 bases, in that order; junction bases with no gene match: 3.